Presented here are 18 T cell receptor beta chains from one specimen sequenced in a study of technical replicates of blood from several donors. Profiling relied on immunoSEQ multiplex PCR, and the TCRdb table lists in-frame clones only, not all of them. The data hold about 68,000 clones, with nearly 98% observed a single time. Sample: T cells isolated from PBMCs. The receptors here all came from a human donor in good health.

This clone turned up a few times. This sequence joins TRBV5-1 and TRBJ1-2; maybe TRBD1 (5 bases). This CDR3 is built from 14 residues. V was clipped by 0 bases and J by 8 bases, with 14 bases between them. The germline V gene has CDR1 SGHRS and CDR2 YFSETQ. The CDR3 DNA sequence: TGCGCCAGCAGCTTGGGATCGGCGACAGAGGGCTACACCTTC. Translated: CASSLGSATEGYTF.

The chain employs TRBV28 and TRBJ2-5; 11 positions agree with TRBD2. Losses at the gene ends were 5 bases for V and 5 bases for J; bases not matched to a gene: 13. The CDR3 has 17 amino acids. Per the germline V gene, CDR1 is MDHEN and CDR2 is SYDVKM. In DNA, the CDR3 is TGTGCCAGCAGTGGGGGTTTAGCGGGAGGGATTCGGGAGACCCAGTACTTC. It translates to CASSGGLAGGIRETQYF. The entire variable domain, with the rest obtained from reference TRBV28 and TRBJ2-5, is as follows: DVKVTQSSRYLVKRTGEKVFLECVQDMDHENMFWYRQDPGLGLRLIYFSYDVKMKEKGDIPEGYSVSREKKERFSLILESASTNQTSMYLCASSGGLAGGIRETQYFGPGTRLLVL.

The chain links TRBV5-6 to TRBJ1-2; tentative D call: TRBD1 (6 bases). Germline CDR1 is SGHDT and CDR2 is YYEEEE. Trimming pared 5 bases from V and 2 bases from J, leaving 10 bases between. This CDR3 comprises 13 residues. CDR3 coding DNA: TGTGCCAGCAGGTGGGACATGAACTATGGCTACACCTTC. Protein product: CASRWDMNYGYTF.

V usage is TRBV7-8 and J usage is TRBJ1-3; the D is unclear. The V and J ends lost 1 base and 0 bases respectively, with 7 bases between them. The CDR3 covers 15 residues. Germline values: CDR1 SGHVS, CDR2 FQNEAQ. As DNA, the CDR3 is TGTGCCAGCAGCTTAGACGGGTTCTCTGGAAACACCATATATTTT. Translation: CASSLDGFSGNTIYF.

The chain couples TRBV5-1 to TRBJ1-5, with no clear D. The CDR3 sequence is 14 residues long. Germline V lookup: CDR1 SGHRS, CDR2 YFSETQ. In DNA, the CDR3 is TGCCCGAAGCCCCGTACTCTGCCCGATCAGCCCCAGCATTTT. Translation gives CPKPRTLPDQPQHF.

V gene TRBV7-9 combines with J gene TRBJ2-3, with D perhaps TRBD1 (6 bases). There are 15 residues in the CDR3. V dropped 5 bases and J dropped 0 bases, with 12 bases sitting between them. Germline V gene lookup returns CDR1 SEHNR and CDR2 FQNEAQ (reference sequence). The CDR3 coding sequence is TGTGCCAGCAGCCCGCCAGGGGTGAGCACAGATACGCAGTATTTT. The encoded protein is CASSPPGVSTDTQYF.

The J gene is TRBJ2-1, the V gene TRBV2; 10 nucleotides agree with TRBD2. This CDR3 comprises 15 residues. Germline V gene lookup returns CDR1 SNHLY and CDR2 FYNNEI. J gave up 7 bases and V 8 bases, and 11 bases lay outside the gene matches. CDR3 protein: CASGGSSGSINEQFF. CDR3 DNA: TGTGCCAGCGGGGGATCTAGCGGGAGTATTAATGAGCAGTTCTTC.

This clone came up once. V is TRBV2 and J is TRBJ2-3, with D maybe TRBD1 (5 bases). The CDR3 consists of 15 residues. The V end lost 1 base, the J end lost 0 bases, and 8 bases lay between the germline ends. Germline lookup yields CDR1 SNHLY and CDR2 FYNNEI. In nucleotides, the CDR3 is TGTGCCAGCAGTGAAGGACAGCCTAGCACAGATACGCAGTATTTT. As protein: CASSEGQPSTDTQYF.

The CDR3 loop is CAISESGTDGNEQYF. CDR3 DNA sequence: TGTGCCATCAGTGAGTCCGGGACAGATGGTAACGAGCAGTACTTC. The chain is built from TRBV10-3 and TRBJ2-7; TRBD1 aligns across 7 bases. CDR3 length equals 15 residues. J lost 5 bases, V lost 0 bases, and 7 bases had no gene match. Per the germline V gene, CDR1 is ENHRY and CDR2 is SYGVKD.

This clone showed up just once. The rearrangement uses TRBV29-1 and TRBJ1-1; possibly TRBD1 for D (5 bases). V was shortened by 1 base and J by 5 bases, with 8 bases between the two germline ends. Germline V gives CDR1 SQVTM, CDR2 ANQGSEA. The CDR3 consists of 12 residues. Here the CDR3 reads CSVEAGDTEAFF. CDR3 DNA: TGCAGCGTTGAAGCGGGGGATACTGAAGCTTTCTTT.

The CDR3 nucleotides read TGTGCCAGCAGCTTAAGAGTCAACACCGGGGAGCTGTTTTTT. It codes for CASSLRVNTGELFF. The J gene is TRBJ2-2, the V gene TRBV27; no clear D gene. Trimming left V 6 bases short and J 2 bases short, with 10 bases between. Germline CDR1 MNHEY, CDR2 SMNVEV (reference sequence). The CDR3 totals 14 residues.

The rearrangement links TRBV19 to TRBJ2-7; 7 bases align to TRBD2. V was pared by 6 bases and J by 4 bases, with 9 bases of the junction left unmatched. Germline V gene sequence: CDR1 LNHDA, CDR2 SQIVND (reference sequence). The CDR3 extends over 14 amino acids. CDR3 DNA: TGTGCCAGTAGCACAGGACTAGTCGGTTACGAGCAGTACTTC. This codes for CASSTGLVGYEQYF. Complete variable domain (other parts from reference TRBV19 and TRBJ2-7): DGGITQSPKYLFRKEGQNVTLSCEQNLNHDAMYWYRQDPGQGLRLIYYSQIVNDFQKGDIAEGYSVSREKKESFPLTVTSAQKNPTAFYLCASSTGLVGYEQYFGPGTRLTVT.

The rearrangement joins TRBV10-3 to TRBJ2-3; 7 bases agree with TRBD2. CDR1 is ENHRY and CDR2 is SYGVKD in the germline V gene. The ends lost 10 bases at V and 3 bases at J; junction bases unmatched: 13. The CDR3 contains 15 residues. CDR3 nucleotides: TGTGCCAGCTCCGGGGGGTCCGAGAGGACAGATACGCAGTATTTT. Translation gives CASSGGSERTDTQYF.

The CDR3 is CASSPRPTTNEKLFF. The CDR3 bases are TGTGCCAGCAGTCCGCGGCCTACAACTAATGAAAAACTGTTTTTT. This chain connects TRBV27 to TRBJ1-4, with D unresolved. Germline CDR1 reads MNHEY; CDR2 reads SMNVEV (reference sequence). This CDR3 is built from 15 residues. Trimming stripped 5 bases from V and 0 bases from J, with 10 bases between.

V usage is TRBV19 and J usage is TRBJ2-7, with D possibly being TRBD2 (7 bases). The V end was cut by 6 bases, the J end by 0 bases, with 15 bases between. The CDR3 is 15 residues long. Germline V gives CDR1 LNHDA, CDR2 SQIVND (reference sequence). CDR3 nucleotides: TGTGCCAGTAGAATTGAGGGGGAGGGCTCCTACGAGCAGTACTTC. Translation: CASRIEGEGSYEQYF.

This clone appeared a single time. The chain recombines TRBV4-3 with TRBJ2-1; tentative D call: TRBD1 (6 bases). CDR1 and CDR2 (germline): LGHNA, YSLEER. The CDR3 is 16 residues long. V lost 5 bases and J 8 bases, leaving 22 bases between the germline ends. CDR3 region: CASSVQSGTPWDEQFF. Here the CDR3 DNA reads TGCGCCAGCAGCGTCCAATCCGGGACACCCTGGGATGAGCAGTTCTTC.

Points on this clone: Mismatch with germline at one junction end may stem from a read error. This sequence joins TRBV2 and TRBJ2-7; a possible D gene is TRBD2 (5 bases). The length of the CDR3 is 13 residues. CDR1 is SNHLY, CDR2 FYNNEI, per germline. The CDR3 here is CASSQFPRLYELF. CDR3 bases: TGTGCCAGCAGCCAGTTCCCAAGACTATATGAGTTGTTC. The whole variable domain, remainder taken from reference TRBV2 and TRBJ2-7, is EPEVTQTPSHQVTQMGQEVILRCVPISNHLYFYWYRQILGQKVEFLVSFYNNEISEKSEIFDDQFSVERPDGSNFTLKIRSTKLEDSAMYFCASSQFPRLYELFGPGTRLTVT.

The rearrangement uses TRBV13 and TRBJ2-5; 12 bases are a match to TRBD2. Near its end, the DNA agrees better with TRBJ2-7, so the J call may be wrong. The CDR3 spans 15 residues. Germline V gives CDR1 PRHDT, CDR2 FYEKMQ (reference sequence). CDR3 DNA: TGTGCCAGCAGCTCTAGCGGGAGGGTTATCTACGAGCAGTACTTC. This gives the protein CASSSSGRVIYEQYF.